The T cell receptor beta chain under discussion was sequenced for a study of shared clonotypes between healthy human individuals. At the level of the study: CD4 naive cells filled three plates per donor, CD4 memory three, CD8 naive two and CD8 memory one.

Repertoires were generated with immunoSEQ multiplex PCR, while TCRdb's copy carries only in-frame clones and drops some. The sample has about 680,000 clones, 72% seen once; the top ten hold under 2%. V was shortened by 6 bases and J by 6 bases, with 9 bases between the two germline ends. The CDR3 runs 11 residues. Germline loops: CDR1 ENHRY, CDR2 SYGVKD. Study findings and constraints: The rarefaction results pointed to incomplete sorted-subset sequencing despite large depth. The sharing of approximately 5.1% of naive CD4 clonotypes was seen across a handful of donors.

A remark on this clone: As yet, its antigen is unknown.

Negatively enriched CD4+ T cells were divided by CD45RA into naive and memory. The chain combines TRBV10-3 with TRBJ2-7, with D perhaps matching TRBD2 (6 bases). Sequencing was carried out using memory CD4+ T cells sorted from blood. Documented subset: CD45RA-negative fraction. The TCR sequence derives from a woman in her twenties or thirties in good health. The CDR3 nucleotides read TGTGCCATCAGCGCGACTAGCGAGCAGTACTTC. Its translation is CAISATSEQYF.